The rows below give T cell receptor beta chains drawn from one sample of a study of radiation and T cells in renal cell carcinoma. Only in-frame clones appear in the TCRdb table, and some are missing; sequencing was by immunoSEQ multiplex PCR. This table has 45,000 to 55,000 clones, roughly 80% appearing once. The sequencing here drew on blood, taken from a patient whose treatment included radiotherapy and nephrectomy. The receptors shown here come from a woman aged 70-85 years with renal cell carcinoma. The CDR3 runs from the conserved cysteine through the conserved F or W. A D gene is named only where the DNA matches it firmly. Where a row states a size, it is once, few, many or the class of an expanded clone; other rows omit it.

v_call	clone_size	d_call	j_call	cdr3_aa	cdr3_nt
TRBV9	NA	NA	TRBJ2-7	CASSVGGTYEQYF	TGTGCCAGCAGCGTAGGAGGGACATACGAGCAGTACTTC
TRBV6-5	NA	TRBD2	TRBJ2-2	CASSYSTSGGTGELFF	TGTGCCAGCAGTTACTCGACTAGCGGGGGGACCGGGGAGCTGTTTTTT
TRBV28	NA	NA	TRBJ1-2	CASSLAAANYGYTF	TGTGCCAGCAGTTTAGCAGCAGCTAACTATGGCTACACCTTC
TRBV7-9	NA	TRBD1	TRBJ2-5	CASSLGGTGKETQYF	TGTGCCAGCAGCTTAGGCGGGACAGGGAAGGAGACCCAGTACTTC
TRBV7-9	once	NA	TRBJ2-3	CASRLQGSTDTQYF	TGTGCCAGCAGACTACAGGGCAGCACAGATACGCAGTATTTT
TRBV7-2	NA	NA	TRBJ2-1	CASSPNRYSYNEQFF	TGTGCCAGCAGCCCCAACAGGTATTCCTACAATGAGCAGTTCTTC
TRBV2	NA	NA	TRBJ2-6	CASREGMANVLTF	TGTGCCAGCAGAGAGGGAATGGCCAACGTCCTGACTTTC
TRBV4-3	NA	TRBD2	TRBJ2-1	CASSAKSGSLYEQFF	TGCGCCAGCAGCGCTAAGAGCGGGAGTCTTTATGAGCAGTTCTTC
TRBV13	NA	TRBD2	TRBJ2-3	CASSRTSDLGDTQYF	TGTGCCAGCAGCCGGACTAGCGACCTTGGAGATACGCAGTATTTT
TRBV5-5	NA	NA	TRBJ1-1	CASSLVGRSTEAFF	TGTGCCAGCAGCTTGGTTGGGCGGTCCACTGAAGCTTTCTTT
TRBV7-9	NA	NA	TRBJ1-2	CASSYSTREDYGYTF	TGTGCCAGCAGCTATAGTACGAGAGAGGACTATGGCTACACCTTC
TRBV7-8	few	TRBD1	TRBJ2-6	CASSSDRSSGANVLTF	TGTGCCAGCAGCTCGGACAGGAGCTCTGGGGCCAACGTCCTGACTTTC
TRBV10-2	NA	NA	TRBJ1-1	CASIQGTEAFF	TGCGCCAGCATCCAAGGCACTGAAGCTTTCTTT
TRBV6-6	NA	NA	TRBJ2-7	CASRQSRGYEQYF	TGTGCCAGCAGGCAATCGAGGGGCTACGAGCAGTACTTC
TRBV5-1	NA	NA	TRBJ1-3	CASSLGQGTGNTIYF	TGCGCCAGCAGCTTGGGGCAGGGTACTGGAAACACCATATATTTT
TRBV9	NA	TRBD1	TRBJ2-2	CASSITGAGTGELFF	TGTGCCAGCAGCATCACAGGGGCTGGTACCGGGGAGCTGTTTTTT
TRBV4-3	NA	NA	TRBJ2-6	CASSLDRGANVLTF	TGCGCCAGCAGCCTTGACCGGGGGGCCAACGTCCTGACTTTC
TRBV10-3	NA	NA	TRBJ2-3	CAISATQGGTDTQYF	TGTGCCATCAGTGCCACACAGGGTGGTACAGATACGCAGTATTTT
TRBV19	few	NA	TRBJ2-6	CASKTDHSGANVLTF	TGTGCCAGTAAGACAGATCACTCTGGGGCCAACGTCCTGACTTTC
TRBV10-3	few	TRBD1	TRBJ1-2	CAISDGTGGVGGYTF	TGTGCCATCAGTGACGGGACAGGGGGCGTAGGTGGCTACACCTTC